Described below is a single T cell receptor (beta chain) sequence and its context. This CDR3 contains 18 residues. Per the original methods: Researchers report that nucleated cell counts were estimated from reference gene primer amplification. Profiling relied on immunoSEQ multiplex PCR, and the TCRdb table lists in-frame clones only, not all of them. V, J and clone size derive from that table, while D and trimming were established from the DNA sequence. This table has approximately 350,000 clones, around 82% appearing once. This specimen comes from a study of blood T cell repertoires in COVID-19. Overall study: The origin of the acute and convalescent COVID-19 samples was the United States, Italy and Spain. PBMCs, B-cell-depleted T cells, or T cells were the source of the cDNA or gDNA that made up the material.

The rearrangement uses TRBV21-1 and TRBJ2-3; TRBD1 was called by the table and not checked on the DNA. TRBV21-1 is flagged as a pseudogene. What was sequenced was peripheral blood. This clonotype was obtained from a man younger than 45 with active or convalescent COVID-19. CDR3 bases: TGTGCCAGCAGCAAAGTGGCCGGATTCGGGACAGTACTCGATACGCAGTATTTT. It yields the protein CASSKVAGFGTVLDTQYF.